This TCR beta chain was identified in a study of cytomegalovirus exposure and HLA in healthy donors. Overall study results and limits: There were around 160 TCR beta chains listed as cytomegalovirus-associated. Versus the roughly 670-donor mean, an Asian-associated ancestry cluster reportedly showed fewer N-insertions in a later analysis. TCR beta sequences numbering about 17,000 were associated with HLA alleles at 0.05 false discovery rate in a later analysis.

About this clone itself: What it binds is unknown.

Germline V lookup: CDR1 SGHVS, CDR2 FNYEAQ. The CDR3 consists of 15 residues. V shed 1 base, J shed 6 bases, and the junction held 4 bases outside the gene matches. The PCR used 60 Vbeta and 13 Jbeta primers. The data were produced by immunoSEQ multiplex PCR, yet TCRdb's version contains in-frame clones alone and is incomplete. The table includes fewer than 90,000 clones, 70% to 80% detected once. This clonotype was sampled from a woman between 35 and 50 years old in good health and CMV-seropositive. V is TRBV7-6 and J is TRBJ2-7; the match to TRBD2 covers 12 bases. The sample consisted of PBMCs. For the CDR3, the DNA is TGTGCCAGCAGCTTAGGGGCTAGCGGGGGGGGCGAGCAGTACTTC. It encodes CASSLGASGGGEQYF.